In its sample, the clone carrying this T cell receptor (beta chain) was seen a few times. Its target is not known. This record comes from a study of T-cell memory formation after mild COVID-19. Constant-segment primers served in 5'RACE that generated TCR alpha and TCR beta cDNA libraries bearing sample barcodes and UMIs. TCRdb reanalysed the 5' RACE reads using MiXCR and keeps one entry per CDR3 protein. The table has over 350,000 distinct CDR3 sequences, 24% seen once; the top ten hold roughly 9.7%. General study findings and limits: Largely, contracting CD4+ clones fell within CM and EM, and contracting CD8+ clones within EMRA. Whether second-wave clones peaking at day 37 were SARS-CoV-2 specific went unconfirmed. Some clones that responded turned up in pre-infection memory, which suggests that cross-reactive memory joined in.

Sequenced: PBMCs or a T cell subset sorted from them (not recorded which). This clonotype was sampled from an adult woman who had mild COVID-19 (a few samples of this study predate the infection). Cell type and time point are not known.

CDR3 protein: CASSTGTQYNEQFF. In nucleotides, the CDR3 is TGTGCCAGCAGTACCGGGACTCAGTACAATGAGCAGTTCTTC. The gene calls are TRBV12-3 or TRBV12-4 and TRBJ2-1; perhaps TRBD2 as D (6 bases). CDR3 length: 14 residues. The germline V and J ends were trimmed by 5 bases and 4 bases, with 12 bases remaining between them.